The clone carrying this T cell receptor beta chain was recorded once. This record belongs to a study of shared T cell receptors in the human thymus. The CDR3 is 16 residues long. The germline CDR1 and CDR2 sequences are LNHDA and SQIVND (reference sequence). The V gene lost 5 bases and the J gene lost 5 bases, with 19 bases spanning the gap. Clones were read by immunoSEQ multiplex PCR, and TCRdb kept only the in-frame ones, dropping some. This sample has hundreds of thousands of clones, with roughly 90% found just once. The same sample was also studied in work on human thymus T cells. As reported in that work: The source of the thymus tissue was resections taken during corrective heart surgery. Unrelated individuals were reported by related research to share highly overlapping thymic repertoires.

The receptor's source is a boy younger than two with a congenital heart defect. The sample taken for sequencing was thymocytes. This rearrangement joins TRBV19 to TRBJ1-5; D possibly corresponds to TRBD1 (6 bases). The chain's CDR3 is CASSPGHRDTDQPQHF. The DNA for the CDR3 is TGTGCCAGTAGTCCTGGACACAGGGACACAGATCAGCCCCAGCATTTT.